These T cell receptor beta chains were read from a single sample in a study of control samples from healthy donors and cancer patients. Here immunoSEQ multiplex PCR was the method, and the copy in TCRdb shows in-frame clones only, minus some. The sample contains roughly 120,000 clones, 88% of which appear only once. Sequenced: PBMCs. The receptors stem from a woman aged 55-75 years with lung cancer. The CDR3 runs from the conserved cysteine through the conserved F or W. Each record gives: J gene, V gene, CDR3 protein.

J: TRBJ1-1
V: TRBV27
CDR3: CASSPGQGNTEAFF

J: TRBJ1-4
V: TRBV19
CDR3: CASKGLTSEKLFF

J: TRBJ2-7
V: TRBV28
CDR3: CASSPAPGQGAREQYF

J: TRBJ2-5
V: TRBV5-1
CDR3: CASNLPTGDGETQYF

J: TRBJ2-3
V: TRBV20-1
CDR3: CSASLVRSTDTQYF

J: TRBJ2-1
V: TRBV9
CDR3: CASSQVSSGENEQFF

J: TRBJ1-6
V: TRBV2
CDR3: CASSVGATNNSPLHF

J: TRBJ1-1
V: TRBV11-3
CDR3: CASSLWGPPNTEAFF

J: TRBJ1-2
V: TRBV29-1
CDR3: CSLGQGDGYTF

J: TRBJ1-6
V: TRBV5-4
CDR3: CASSLGLIPDSPLHF

J: TRBJ2-7
V: TRBV6-5
CDR3: CASNFPSSYEQYF

J: TRBJ1-2
V: TRBV5-1
CDR3: CASSPGHGDYGYTF

J: TRBJ2-7
V: TRBV3-1/TRBV3-2
CDR3: CASSQDRSSYEQYF

J: TRBJ1-1
V: TRBV5-6
CDR3: CASSLVSGHTLNTEAFF